A selection of T cell receptor beta chains follows, all from one sample in a study of cytomegalovirus exposure and HLA in healthy donors. Some clones are missing from TCRdb's copy, which holds only in-frame ones; the method was immunoSEQ multiplex PCR. This sample has over 80,000 clones; 73% occur once, and the top ten carry approximately 3.5%. The sequencing sample was made of PBMCs. These receptor sequences come from a man between 35 and 55 years old in good health and CMV-seronegative. The CDR3 runs from the conserved cysteine through the conserved F or W. A D gene is named only where the DNA matches it firmly. Only part of the rows carry a size: once, few, many, or a class if the clone is expanded.

>TRBV7-6|TRBJ2-7|TRBD1|NA
TGTGCCAGCAGCTTAACAGGTGGGACAGGGGCTTGGGAGCAGTACTTC
CASSLTGGTGAWEQYF
>TRBV15|TRBJ2-3|TRBD1|NA
TGTGCCACCAGCCGTGGACAGGCCACAGATACGCAGTATTTT
CATSRGQATDTQYF
>TRBV5-4|TRBJ2-7|NA|NA
TGTGCCAGCAGCTTGGGCCCGGGCAGGGTAGTAGCCTACGAGCAGTACTTC
CASSLGPGRVVAYEQYF
>TRBV27|TRBJ2-1|TRBD1|NA
TGTGCCAGCAGCCGCCTCCGGGACAGCATAAATTCGGGGGAGCAGTTCTTC
CASSRLRDSINSGEQFF
>TRBV19|TRBJ1-5|TRBD1|few
TGTGCCAGTAGTATAAAGGACAGGGGACATTATAGCAATCAGCCCCAGCATTTT
CASSIKDRGHYSNQPQHF
>TRBV4-2|TRBJ2-1|TRBD2|NA
TGTGCCAGCAGCCTGGAACTAGCGGGGGGCTACAATGAGCAGTTCTTC
CASSLELAGGYNEQFF
>TRBV19|TRBJ1-6|TRBD1|NA
TGTGCCAGTAGCTATCGGACAGGGCATTCACCCCTCCACTTT
CASSYRTGHSPLHF
>TRBV7-9|TRBJ2-5|TRBD2|NA
TGTGCCAGCAGCTTAGGAGTGCTAGCGGGGGGAGAGACCCAGTACTTC
CASSLGVLAGGETQYF
>TRBV5-5|TRBJ2-7|TRBD1|few
TGTGCCAGCAGCGCGAGTCCACAGGGGGGAATCTACGAGCAGTACTTC
CASSASPQGGIYEQYF
>TRBV7-3|TRBJ1-1|NA|NA
TGTGCCAGCAGCTTAACGCGGGTTGAAGCTTTCTTT
CASSLTRVEAFF
>TRBV11-2|TRBJ2-1|NA|NA
TGTGCCAGCAGCCAGGACAGTGTGTACAATGAGCAGTTCTTC
CASSQDSVYNEQFF
>TRBV6-1|TRBJ2-5|TRBD2|NA
TGTGCCAGCAGTGAAAGCGGGGGGGGTCATGAGACCCAGTACTTC
CASSESGGGHETQYF
>TRBV6-6|TRBJ2-2|TRBD1|NA
TGTGCCAGCAGTGCGGTGGCGGGCCAGGGGGCCGGGGAGCTGTTTTTT
CASSAVAGQGAGELFF
>TRBV19|TRBJ1-1|NA|NA
TGTGCCAGTAGTACCTACAGGGTGTTACATTACACTGAAGCTTTCTTT
CASSTYRVLHYTEAFF
>TRBV6-1|TRBJ2-7|NA|NA
TGTGCCAGCAGTGAAGATCTTTCCGGTTACGAGCAGTACTTC
CASSEDLSGYEQYF